This T cell receptor beta chain derives from a study of cytotoxic CD8 clonotypes in ibrutinib-treated CLL. Overall study: Included were 10 to 12 relapsed/refractory and about 14 treatment-naive patients, of whom 17 were IGHV unmutated. Study-level findings and limits: Public clonotypes were rare and shrank or held steady on treatment.

This CDR3 has 15 amino acids. Losses at the gene ends were 6 bases for V and 4 bases for J; bases not matched to a gene: 5. Germline V gene sequence: CDR1 LNHDA, CDR2 SQIVND (reference sequence). Details on this clone: The antigen remains undetermined.

Target depth was 1 in 200,000 to 1 in 1 million T cells, about 10x per clonotype. TCRdb keeps only in-frame clones here, not all; method: immunoSEQ multiplex PCR. The sample lists about 160,000 clones, around 84% seen once, with approximately 2% in the top ten. Library input was roughly 1.9 micrograms of DNA from cryopreserved PBMCs. The specimen comprised PBMCs, sampled after 12 months of ibrutinib treatment. The receptor was isolated from a human donor with chronic lymphocytic leukemia. This chain connects TRBV19 to TRBJ1-3; 11 bases match TRBD1. CDR3: CASRTGQGAGNTIYF. CDR3 bases: TGTGCCAGTAGAACCGGACAGGGGGCCGGAAACACCATATATTTT. The complete variable domain, with remaining parts taken from reference TRBV19 and TRBJ1-3, reads DGGITQSPKYLFRKEGQNVTLSCEQNLNHDAMYWYRQDPGQGLRLIYYSQIVNDFQKGDIAEGYSVSREKKESFPLTVTSAQKNPTAFYLCASRTGQGAGNTIYFGEGSWLTVV.